This TCR beta chain stems from a study of response to subunit inactivated influenza vaccine. Study-level findings and limits: Authors suggested seasonal influenza vaccinations each recruit few new T cells.

This clonotype was counted between two and nine times. Its antigen is not known. The CDR3 totals 13 residues. CDR1 and CDR2 (germline): DFQATT, SNEGSKA (reference sequence). V lost 4 bases and J 3 bases, leaving 13 bases between the germline ends. TCRdb called the RT-PCR reads again in MiXCR, with one record for every CDR3 protein. The sample lists 500,000 or so distinct CDR3 sequences; 16% were seen once. The specimen comprised CD4+ T cells sorted from PBMCs, sampled approximately 25 months after vaccination. The chain is built from TRBV20-1 and TRBJ2-7; D not resolved. The clonotype was recovered from a man aged 50 to 69 who received an inactivated influenza vaccine. In nucleotides, the CDR3 is TGCAGTGCTAAGATTAATTTCAACTACGAGCAGTACTTC. Its translation is CSAKINFNYEQYF.